Below, one TCR beta chain is given with its context. Its specific antigen is unknown. Base qualities were left out, and no much larger clone turns up one base away. The sample is drawn from a study of blood T cells in healthy people across ages (dated by TCRdb to 2013 to 2016). Background on the whole study: In model experiments, template switching captured roughly one uniquely barcoded TCR beta cDNA molecule for every two T cells. Using deep sequencing normalized with unique cDNA molecular identifiers, the study measured how TCR beta repertoire diversity changes with age. The donors were split into four age groups: young (average around 17 years), middle-aged (about 40), aged (approximately 59) and long-lived (about 82). To avoid experimental bias, donors of different ages were randomly spread across the sequencing lanes. Two additional independent replicas of 1 million unique cDNA reads from the same blood draw were analyzed for two donors (one aged 18 to 30 and one aged 80 or older).

What the work shows at the level of the full study, not this receptor alone: The long-lived group showed more naive CD4+ T cells, fewer expanded clones and increased TCR diversity than the aged group, suggesting age selection. The CMV infection status of donors was not known, potentially confounding age-related changes in expanded clonotypes. There was a strong correlation between observed TCR beta diversity and the percentage of naive T cells measured by flow cytometry. Observed TCR beta diversity per million T cells fell roughly linearly with age, and a significant reduction was already apparent by age around 36. Since profiling was done on bulk unsorted PBMCs, naive and antigen-experienced compartments could not be conclusively compared. Estimates of total diversity based on one million sequenced T cells were regarded as lower bounds and as underestimates.

The donors were some 36 Caucasian individuals from Russia, aged roughly 6 to 100 years, who were systemically healthy. Approximately 11 milliliters of peripheral blood were drawn from each donor into EDTA-treated Vacutainer tubes. Ficoll-Paque density-gradient centrifugation was used to isolate PBMCs, with at least 6 million obtained per sample. Total RNA, at least 6 micrograms per sample, was extracted from PBMCs with Trizol reagent. The percentages of naive CD45RAhigh/CD27high T cells were determined by flow cytometry on a PBMC aliquot from every donor. Its CDR3 holds 15 amino acids, cysteine through phenylalanine. Only the CDR3 portion is preserved as DNA: 45 bases, with reading frame beginning at the first base. In the germline V gene, CDR1 corresponds to SGHRS and CDR2 to YFSETQ. The V end loses 0 bases and the J end loses 1 base, and a stretch of 9 bases separates them. Libraries were constructed by 5' RACE. The sequencing machine was an Illumina HiSeq 2500. A second PCR of 7 to 11 cycles was performed with a sample-barcoded 5' primer and a J-beta primer mix. A template-switch 5' adaptor carrying 12 random nucleotides introduced a unique molecular identifier onto each TCR beta cDNA molecule. Each sample yielded at least 2.5 million CDR3-containing paired-end reads. First-strand cDNA synthesis was performed from all RNA using the Mint cDNA synthesis kit, with priming by a TRBC-specific oligonucleotide. Following uracil-DNA glycosylase treatment, a first 18-cycle PCR with universal primers M1SS and BC2_uni_R was performed on all cDNA. The study's processing was this. Normalization of each sample was performed by random selection of 1 million high-quality reads, each carrying a distinct molecular identifier. Instead of being binned into consensus sequences, reads that shared molecular identifiers were thrown out. CDR3 identification, clonotype clustering and error correction used MiTCR with a Q25 quality threshold and the strictest error-elimination algorithm. A nonparametric unseen species model using Euler transformation provided a lower-bound estimate of total TCR beta diversity. In-frame beta chains were kept once TCRdb had trimmed the public reads at Q25 with fastp and called clones with MiXCR. Duplicate CDR3 protein sequences are folded into a single record with the most common DNA and genes. TCRdb, not the authors, supplied the V and J calls. In this sample the table shows more than 1,400,000 distinct CDR3 sequences, 42% of which occur a single time. Jointly, the top ten make up 7.9% of the sample.

The receptor was derived from a woman under 30 in good health. The specimen sequenced was blood. The chain is encoded by TRBV5-1 joined to TRBJ2-3, with no confident D gene call. Read as DNA, the sequence is TGCGCCAGCAGCTTGGAGAGTAGACGCACAGATACGCAGTATTTT. It translates to CASSLESRRTDTQYF.